What follows is one T cell receptor beta chain and its context. The antigen is unknown. TCRdb processed the 5' RACE reads anew with MiXCR; each CDR3 protein has one entry. The table shows 130,000 to 150,000 distinct CDR3 sequences, with 15% to 20% occurring only once. This specimen comes from a study of T-cell memory formation after mild COVID-19. Study-wide background: Largely, TCR clusters stayed within a single donor. Broader study findings: Whereas later expanders leaned CD4+, clones contracting day 15 to 85 showed a balanced CD4/CD8 makeup. Contracting CD4+ clones lay largely in CM and EM, with CD8+ ones residing in EMRA.

Trimming stripped 6 bases from V and 6 bases from J, with 20 bases between. The CDR3 contains 16 residues. The V gene's germline CDR1 is SEHNR and CDR2 FQNEAQ (reference sequence). The chain employs TRBV7-9 and TRBJ2-2; D might be TRBD2 (6 bases). Sequencing input: PBMCs or a T cell subset sorted from them (not recorded which). The receptor was isolated from an adult woman who had mild COVID-19 (a few samples of this study predate the infection). Cell type and time point are not known. The CDR3 loop reads CASRGSSELRPGELFF. In nucleotides, the CDR3 is TGTGCCAGCAGGGGGTCTAGCGAATTGCGGCCCGGGGAGCTGTTTTTT.